These 21 T cell receptor beta chains were sequenced from one sample in a study of neurological immune-mediated disorders (dated by TCRdb to the late 2010s). Library preparation employed 5' RACE. Sequencing was performed on an Illumina HiSeq 2500. The raw public data were reprocessed by TCRdb itself: fastp quality trimming at Q25, MiXCR clonotype calling, in-frame beta chains only. Records with the same CDR3 protein are collapsed into one entry carrying the most frequent genes and DNA. Across this sample there are around 44,000 distinct CDR3 sequences, with roughly 15% seen only once. Clones ranked in the top ten supply roughly 3.6% of the sample. The sample taken for sequencing was CD4+ T cells from blood. The receptors here all came from a woman aged 60-70 years with HTLV-1-associated myelopathy (HAM/TSP).

This clonotype was recorded at least ten times. The chain employs TRBV5-1 and TRBJ2-3, with 7 positions matching TRBD1. Germline CDR1 and CDR2: SGHRS and YFSETQ. Trimming took 1 base from V and 2 from J; bases not matched to a gene: 16. The CDR3 sequence is 19 residues long. The CDR3 sequence is CASSLPIRRDSFTTDTQYF. The CDR3 DNA is TGCGCCAGCAGCTTGCCGATCCGTCGGGACAGCTTTACCACAGATACGCAGTATTTT.

This clonotype was counted a few times. The chain joins TRBV7-2 to TRBJ2-7; D gene unclear. The germline V and J ends were trimmed by 2 bases and 6 bases, with 11 bases remaining between them. Germline loops: CDR1 SGHTA, CDR2 FQGNSA. This CDR3 is 13 amino acids long. Here the CDR3 DNA reads TGTGCCAGCAGCTTATTGGGTTTAGGCGAGCAGTACTTC. Its translation: CASSLLGLGEQYF.

This clonotype was counted ten times or more. The chain carries TRBV2 and TRBJ2-1; TRBD2 agrees at 10 bases. CDR1 is SNHLY, CDR2 FYNNEI, per germline. The trim removed 7 bases at V and 14 bases at J, leaving 23 bases unmatched. The CDR3 consists of 17 residues. Here the CDR3 reads CASTDLWTSGDDWREFF. For the CDR3, the DNA is TGTGCCAGCACCGATCTCTGGACTAGCGGCGACGATTGGCGGGAGTTCTTC.

This clonotype was observed at least ten times. The gene calls are TRBV5-1 and TRBJ1-1, with 8 bases fitting TRBD1. J was trimmed by 4 bases and V by 4 bases; bases with no gene match: 15. CDR1 is SGHRS, CDR2 YFSETQ, per germline. CDR3 size: 17 residues. The CDR3 sequence: CASSLAPWTGSATEAFF. CDR3 nucleotide sequence: TGCGCCAGCAGCCTAGCCCCATGGACAGGGTCGGCCACTGAAGCTTTCTTT.

In this sample, this clonotype turned up many times. This chain connects TRBV6-1 to TRBJ2-3, with a tentative D call TRBD2 (5 bases). Trimming took off 8 bases at V and 2 bases at J, with 14 bases between the two ends. The CDR3 sequence is 14 residues long. Germline V lookup: CDR1 MNHNS, CDR2 SASEGT. DNA for the CDR3: TGTGCCAGCCTTCCTCCGGGGAACACAGATACGCAGTATTTT. It specifies CASLPPGNTDTQYF.

There are many counts of this clonotype. The chain is built from TRBV20-1 and TRBJ2-1, with TRBD2 matching over 10 bases. CDR1 and CDR2 from the germline V gene are DFQATT and SNEGSKA (reference sequence). The CDR3 extends over 16 amino acids. After removal of 1 base from V and 9 bases from J, the junction contained 12 bases not matched to a gene. CDR3 region: CSARGGLAGALGEQFF. The CDR3 nucleotides read TGCAGTGCTAGAGGCGGGCTAGCGGGGGCCCTGGGTGAGCAGTTCTTC.

The J gene is TRBJ1-1, the V gene TRBV20-1; 8 nucleotides agree with TRBD1. Germline CDR1 DFQATT, CDR2 SNEGSKA (reference sequence). There are 15 residues in the CDR3. The V and J ends lost 6 bases and 8 bases, in that order; junction bases with no gene match: 17. The CDR3 DNA follows: TGCAGTGCCCTAGACCCTGGGCCGGACAGGGAGGAAGCTTTCTTT. Translation gives CSALDPGPDREEAFF.

To note about this clonotype: A read error may be the cause here, since a much bigger clone is one base away. The rearrangement joins TRBV30 to TRBJ1-4; 8 nucleotides line up with TRBD1. The CDR3 extends over 13 amino acids. Germline-derived CDR1 and CDR2 are GTSNPN and SVGIG (reference sequence). CDR3 coding DNA: TGTGACTGGAGTGGCGACAGGGGTGAAAAACTGTTTTTT. Translation gives CDWSGDRGEKLFF.

This clonotype was detected ten times or more. The chain is built from TRBV5-1 and TRBJ2-7; 7 positions match TRBD2. With 0 bases clipped from V and 5 bases from J, the junction kept 5 bases outside the gene matches. CDR3 length: 14 amino acids. Germline assignment: CDR1 SGHRS and CDR2 YFSETQ. In DNA, the CDR3 is TGCGCCAGCAGCTTGGCGGGGGGAAGAGACGAGCAGTACTTC. Translation gives CASSLAGGRDEQYF.

This clonotype occurred many times. The V and J genes are TRBV7-8 and TRBJ1-4; perhaps TRBD1 as D (5 bases). From germline, CDR1 is SGHVS and CDR2 FQNEAQ. The CDR3 sequence is 15 residues long. The V end was cut by 0 bases, the J end by 8 bases, with 13 bases between. The CDR3 sequence is CASSLAQGVREKLFF. DNA for the CDR3: TGTGCCAGCAGCTTAGCGCAAGGGGTACGCGAAAAACTGTTTTTT.

This clonotype occurred many times. The chain links TRBV12-3 or TRBV12-4 to TRBJ1-1, with D maybe TRBD1 (5 bases). The CDR3 is made up of 15 amino acids. The V end was cut by 8 bases, the J end by 5 bases, with 21 bases between. CDR3 sequence (DNA): TGTGCCAGCGGCCCTGACTTGGGGGTAGGGACTGAAGCTTTCTTT. The encoded protein is CASGPDLGVGTEAFF.

In its sample, this clonotype was seen many times. The chain combines TRBV7-2 with TRBJ2-5; the D is unclear. V lost 2 bases to trimming and J lost 4 bases, with 11 bases between them. The CDR3 extends over 14 amino acids. Germline lookup yields CDR1 SGHTA and CDR2 FQGNSA. CDR3 sequence (DNA): TGTGCCAGCAGCTTAAAGGCAGACGGAGAGACCCAGTACTTC. Translating it yields CASSLKADGETQYF.

This clonotype was seen many times. The chain recombines TRBV20-1 with TRBJ1-5; possibly TRBD1 for D (5 bases). The CDR3 spans 14 residues. CDR1 and CDR2 (germline): DFQATT, SNEGSKA (reference sequence). V was trimmed by 0 bases and J by 4 bases, leaving 10 bases between them. CDR3 sequence reads: CSAREWGPNQPQHF. In DNA form, the CDR3 reads TGCAGTGCTAGAGAATGGGGCCCGAATCAGCCCCAGCATTTT.

About this clonotype itself: The junction differs from germline at one of its ends, possibly a read error. The rearrangement joins TRBV6-5 to TRBJ2-3; 10 positions agree with TRBD1. CDR3 length: 14 amino acids. CDR1 and CDR2 from the germline V gene are MNHEY and SVGAGI. The CDR3 reads CASSDRDRGPTQYF. Written as DNA, the CDR3 is TGTGCCAGCAGTGACCGGGACAGGGGACCTACGCAGTATTTC.

This clonotype has a count of ten or more. The rearrangement links TRBV2 to TRBJ2-1, with TRBD1 matching 7 bases. CDR1 and CDR2 (germline): SNHLY, FYNNEI. After removal of 6 bases from V and 10 bases from J, the junction contained 9 bases not matched to a gene. The CDR3 is 13 amino acids. The CDR3 loop reads CASRDDRVGEQFF. CDR3 coding DNA: TGTGCCAGCAGAGATGACAGGGTTGGCGAGCAGTTCTTC.

This clonotype appeared many times. V gene TRBV7-8 combines with J gene TRBJ2-1, with 7 bases fitting TRBD2. The CDR3 sequence is 14 residues long. In germline, CDR1 is SGHVS, CDR2 FQNEAQ. With 5 bases clipped from V and 8 bases from J, the junction kept 9 bases outside the gene matches. CDR3 residues: CASSRGRASDEQFF. In DNA, the CDR3 is TGTGCCAGCAGCCGTGGGAGGGCAAGCGATGAGCAGTTCTTC.

This clonotype was seen repeatedly, ten times or more. The rearrangement uses TRBV7-2 and TRBJ2-2, with D perhaps given as TRBD1 or TRBD2 (6 bases each). V lost 2 bases and J 1 base, leaving 11 bases between the germline ends. Germline CDR1 is SGHTA and CDR2 is FQGNSA. The CDR3 extends over 16 amino acids. The CDR3 sequence: CASSLMGGRNTGELFF. The CDR3 DNA is TGTGCCAGCAGCTTAATGGGGGGCCGGAACACCGGGGAGCTGTTTTTT.

This clonotype was recorded at least ten times. The genes are TRBV6-5 and TRBJ1-2; 9 bases match TRBD1. V shed 5 bases, J shed 4 bases, and the junction held 8 bases outside the gene matches. The CDR3 runs 15 residues. Germline V gene lookup returns CDR1 MNHEY and CDR2 SVGAGI. The CDR3 protein is CASSPTGGSSYGYTF. CDR3 in DNA: TGTGCCAGCAGTCCCACAGGGGGCAGTAGCTATGGCTACACCTTC.

The table lists this clonotype with many counts. The V and J genes are TRBV28 and TRBJ1-5, with TRBD1 matching 9 bases. CDR3 length: 15 amino acids. CDR1 and CDR2 from the germline V gene are MDHEN and SYDVKM. Losses at the gene ends were 6 bases for V and 4 bases for J; bases not matched to a gene: 7. CDR3 coding DNA: TGTGCCAGCAGCAGGACAGGGGAGGATAATCAGCCCCAGCATTTT. Translation gives CASSRTGEDNQPQHF. The full variable domain, rest sourced from reference TRBV28 and TRBJ1-5, is DVKVTQSSRYLVKRTGEKVFLECVQDMDHENMFWYRQDPGLGLRLIYFSYDVKMKEKGDIPEGYSVSREKKERFSLILESASTNQTSMYLCASSRTGEDNQPQHFGDGTRLSIL.

This clonotype was found many times. The rearrangement links TRBV14 to TRBJ1-1; TRBD1 matches 7 bases. The CDR3 is 15 amino acids. V dropped 4 bases and J dropped 2; count of bases not matched to a gene: 7. In germline, CDR1 is SGHDN, CDR2 FVKESK. The CDR3 DNA follows: TGTGCCAGCAGCCTGGCGGGACAGCTAAACACTGAAGCTTTCTTT. Its protein is CASSLAGQLNTEAFF. The entire variable domain, with the rest obtained from reference TRBV14 and TRBJ1-1, is as follows: EAGVTQFPSHSVIEKGQTVTLRCDPISGHDNLYWYRRVMGKEIKFLLHFVKESKQDESGMPNNRFLAERTGGTYSTLKVQPAELEDSGVYFCASSLAGQLNTEAFFGQGTRLTVV.

This clonotype was recorded many times. The rearrangement joins TRBV7-9 to TRBJ2-3; 7 nucleotides match TRBD1. There are 16 residues in the CDR3. Germline V lookup: CDR1 SEHNR, CDR2 FQNEAQ (reference sequence). J lost 2 bases, V lost 4 bases, and 9 bases had no gene match. CDR3 protein: CASSSGQVGSTDTQYF. The CDR3 nucleotides are TGTGCCAGCAGCTCCGGACAGGTTGGGTCCACAGATACGCAGTATTTT. Together with reference TRBV7-9 and TRBJ2-3, the CDR3 gives the full variable domain: DTGVSQNPRHKITKRGQNVTFRCDPISEHNRLYWYRQTLGQGPEFLTYFQNEAQLEKSRLLSDRFSAERPKGSFSTLEIQRTEQGDSAMYLCASSSGQVGSTDTQYFGPGTRLTVL.